A few counts support the clone carrying this T cell receptor beta chain. Its target is not known. The CDR3 is 13 residues long. CDR1 and CDR2 from the germline V gene are MNHEY and SVGAGI. Deletions cut 5 bases from V and 2 bases from J, with 7 bases between. Template switching with 5'RACE generated the TCR cDNA and added a universal primer site and UMIs. TCRdb analysed the 5' RACE reads with MiXCR anew, one entry per CDR3 protein. Of a few hundred thousand distinct CDR3 sequences in the sample, about a fifth were seen once. The data belong to a study of T cells after yellow fever vaccination. Overall study findings and caveats: Most primary-vaccination clones recurred post-booster (approximately 96% CD4, over 70% CD8).

The sequence was obtained from a young man who received the YFV17D yellow fever vaccine. V usage is TRBV6-5 and J usage is TRBJ1-5; no clear D gene. The sequencing used PBMCs, collected 15 days after the yellow fever booster vaccination. In DNA, the CDR3 is TGTGCCAGCAGTACTGATGGCAATCAGCCCCAGCATTTT. Amino acids: CASSTDGNQPQHF.